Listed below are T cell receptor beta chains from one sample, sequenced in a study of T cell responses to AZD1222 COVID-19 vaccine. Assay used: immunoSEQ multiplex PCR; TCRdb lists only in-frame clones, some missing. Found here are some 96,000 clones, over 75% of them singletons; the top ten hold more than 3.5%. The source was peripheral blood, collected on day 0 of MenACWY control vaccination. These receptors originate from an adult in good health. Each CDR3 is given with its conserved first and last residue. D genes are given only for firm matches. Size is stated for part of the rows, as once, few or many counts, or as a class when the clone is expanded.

TGTGCCAGCAGCTTAGGGTCAGGACAGGGTACCTACAATGAGCAGTTCTTC | CASSLGSGQGTYNEQFF | . | TRBJ2-1 | TRBD1 | TRBV7-6
TGTGCCAGCAGCAGATTTGTAGGGGAGCAGTTCTTC | CASSRFVGEQFF | . | TRBJ2-1 | . | TRBV9
TGTGCCAGCAGTTCCCCGGGACTAGGGGTTTCAGATACGCAGTATTTT | CASSSPGLGVSDTQYF | once | TRBJ2-3 | TRBD2 | TRBV6-2/TRBV6-3
TGTGCCAGCCGACAGGGAGGCAACACCGGGGAGCTGTTTTTT | CASRQGGNTGELFF | . | TRBJ2-2 | . | TRBV7-2
TGTGCCAGCAGCTTGTCGGGGTCCTGGGGCTACACCTTC | CASSLSGSWGYTF | . | TRBJ1-2 | . | TRBV5-4
TGTGCCAGCAGTGAATCTGTGGGGGATGGCTACACCTTC | CASSESVGDGYTF | . | TRBJ1-2 | . | TRBV6-1
TGTGCCAGCAGCCGTGGGACCTCTGGCTACACCTTC | CASSRGTSGYTF | . | TRBJ1-2 | . | TRBV7-8
TGTGCCAGTACAAAACAGGGGGCTGGTCAGCCCCAGCATTTT | CASTKQGAGQPQHF | . | TRBJ1-5 | TRBD1 | TRBV19
TGTGCCTGCTCAGGTAACGGACCCAAAGGCGACGAGCAGTACTTC | CACSGNGPKGDEQYF | once | TRBJ2-7 | . | TRBV30
TGTGCCAGCAGCTTCACCGGGACAGGGTTCAACGAGCAGTACTTC | CASSFTGTGFNEQYF | . | TRBJ2-7 | TRBD1 | TRBV11-2
TGCGCCAGCAGTGAGGAGCTTGGGACAGGAAGGGGACGTAACACTGAAGCTTTCTTT | CASSEELGTGRGRNTEAFF | . | TRBJ1-1 | TRBD1 | TRBV10-1
TGCGCCAGCAGGGTACAAGAGACCCAGTACTTC | CASRVQETQYF | once | TRBJ2-5 | . | TRBV10-2
TGCAGTGCCCCACGGGGAGAGACCCAGTACTTC | CSAPRGETQYF | . | TRBJ2-5 | . | TRBV20-1
TGTGCCAGCAGTGTCCGGAACACTGAAGCTTTCTTT | CASSVRNTEAFF | . | TRBJ1-1 | . | TRBV2